The entry below gives a single TCR beta chain sequence along with its context. This entry belongs to a study of blood T cell repertoires in COVID-19. The overall study: Specimens from acute and convalescent COVID-19 originated in the United States, Italy and Spain.

The germline V gene has CDR1 MDHEN and CDR2 SYDVKM. There are 15 residues in the CDR3. The junction had 6 bases not matched to a gene; V was cut back by 0 bases and J by 6 bases. Participant age was roughly 18 to 90 years, and participants resided in roughly 25 US areas. In the authors' methods: By means of reference gene primer amplification, nucleated cell counts were estimated. Sequenced by immunoSEQ multiplex PCR; TCRdb stores in-frame clones only, minus some. The V and J calls and the clone size are those of that table, but D and trimming were determined from the DNA. The profile shows under 150,000 clones, about 86% of them singletons.

Sequenced material: PBMCs or T cells enriched from blood (not recorded which). This TCR derives from a man in his forties with acute COVID-19. The chain has TRBV28 and TRBJ1-2; the match to TRBD1 covers 8 bases. DNA for the CDR3: TGTGCCAGCAGTTTATGGCAGGGGGCGGATCATGGCTACACCTTC. It is translated as CASSLWQGADHGYTF.